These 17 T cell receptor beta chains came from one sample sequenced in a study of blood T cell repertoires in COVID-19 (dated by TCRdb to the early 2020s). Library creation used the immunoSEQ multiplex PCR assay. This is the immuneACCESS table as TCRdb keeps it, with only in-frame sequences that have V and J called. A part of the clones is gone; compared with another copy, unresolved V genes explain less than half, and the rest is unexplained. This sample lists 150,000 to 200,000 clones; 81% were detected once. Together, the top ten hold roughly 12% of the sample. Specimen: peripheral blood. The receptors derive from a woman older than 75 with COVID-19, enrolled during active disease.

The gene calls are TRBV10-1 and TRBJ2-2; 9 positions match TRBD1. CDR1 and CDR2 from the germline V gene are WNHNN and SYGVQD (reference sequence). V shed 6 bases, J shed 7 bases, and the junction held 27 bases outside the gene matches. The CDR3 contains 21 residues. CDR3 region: CASRDWGGSPGQGPDGGELFF. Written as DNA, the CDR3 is TGCGCCAGCAGGGACTGGGGGGGGTCGCCGGGACAGGGCCCTGACGGCGGGGAGCTGTTTTTT.

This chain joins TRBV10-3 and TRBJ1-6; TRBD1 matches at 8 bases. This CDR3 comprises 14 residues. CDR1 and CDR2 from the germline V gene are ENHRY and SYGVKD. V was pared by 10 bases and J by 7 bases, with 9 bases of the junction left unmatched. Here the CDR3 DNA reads TGTGCCACCTCTAGACAGGGGTCGAATTCACCCCTCCACTTT. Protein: CATSRQGSNSPLHF.

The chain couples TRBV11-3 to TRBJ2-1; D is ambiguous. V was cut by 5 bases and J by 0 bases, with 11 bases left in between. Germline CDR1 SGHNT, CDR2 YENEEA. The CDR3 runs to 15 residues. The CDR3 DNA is TGTGCCAGCAGCCCCGACATGAGCTCCTACAATGAGCAGTTCTTC. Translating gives CASSPDMSSYNEQFF.

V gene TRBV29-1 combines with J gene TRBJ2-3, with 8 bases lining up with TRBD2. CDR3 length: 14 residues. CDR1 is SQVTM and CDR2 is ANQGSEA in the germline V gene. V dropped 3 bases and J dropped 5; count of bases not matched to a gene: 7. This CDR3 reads CSVDIGLAGDTQYF. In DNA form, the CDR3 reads TGCAGCGTTGATATTGGTCTAGCGGGAGATACGCAGTATTTT.

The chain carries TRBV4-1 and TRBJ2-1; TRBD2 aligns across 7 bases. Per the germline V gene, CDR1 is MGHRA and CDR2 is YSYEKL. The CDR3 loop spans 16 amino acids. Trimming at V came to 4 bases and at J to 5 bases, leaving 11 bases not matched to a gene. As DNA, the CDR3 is TGCGCCAGCAGCCTCATGGGACGGGGGGAGCACAATGAGCAGTTCTTC. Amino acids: CASSLMGRGEHNEQFF.

The CDR3 region is CASSRTGLHTGELFF. In DNA, the CDR3 is TGTGCCAGCAGTCGGACAGGGTTACACACCGGGGAGCTGTTTTTT. The chain uses TRBV28 and TRBJ2-2; TRBD1 matches 8 bases. The ends lost 5 bases at V and 3 bases at J; junction bases unmatched: 5. CDR1 MDHEN and CDR2 SYDVKM come from the germline V gene. This CDR3 is built from 15 residues.

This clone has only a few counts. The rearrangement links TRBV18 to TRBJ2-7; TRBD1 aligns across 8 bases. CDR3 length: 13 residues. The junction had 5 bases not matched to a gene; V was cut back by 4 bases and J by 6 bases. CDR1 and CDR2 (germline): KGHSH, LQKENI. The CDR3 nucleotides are TGTGCCAGCTCACTGGACAGGGTATCCGAGCAGTACTTC. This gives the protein CASSLDRVSEQYF.

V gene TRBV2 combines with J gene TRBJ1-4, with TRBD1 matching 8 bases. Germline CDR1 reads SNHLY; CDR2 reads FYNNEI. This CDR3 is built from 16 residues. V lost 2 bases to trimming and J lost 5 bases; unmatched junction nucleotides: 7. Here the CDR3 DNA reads TGTGCCAGCAGTGAACCATGGACAGGGTTAAATGAAAAACTGTTTTTT. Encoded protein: CASSEPWTGLNEKLFF.

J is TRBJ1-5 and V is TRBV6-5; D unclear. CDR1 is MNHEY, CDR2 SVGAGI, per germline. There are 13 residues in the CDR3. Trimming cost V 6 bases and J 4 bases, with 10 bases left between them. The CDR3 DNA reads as TGTGCCAGCAGGCGGTCAGAGAATCAGCCCCAGCATTTT. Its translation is CASRRSENQPQHF.

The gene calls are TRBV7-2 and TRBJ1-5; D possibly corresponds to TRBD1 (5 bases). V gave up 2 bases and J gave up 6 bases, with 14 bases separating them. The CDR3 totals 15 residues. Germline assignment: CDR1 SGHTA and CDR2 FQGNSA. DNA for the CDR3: TGTGCCAGCAGCTTAATGGGGACTACGGGTCAGCCCCAGCATTTT. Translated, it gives CASSLMGTTGQPQHF.

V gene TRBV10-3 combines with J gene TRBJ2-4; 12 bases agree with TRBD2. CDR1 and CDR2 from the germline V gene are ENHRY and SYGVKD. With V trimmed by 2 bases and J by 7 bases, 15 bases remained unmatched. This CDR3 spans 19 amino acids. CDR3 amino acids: CAISEHGTSGGQGENIQYF. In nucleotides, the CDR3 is TGTGCCATCAGTGAGCACGGAACTAGCGGGGGGCAAGGGGAGAACATTCAGTACTTC.

For the CDR3, the DNA is TGTGCCAGCAGCTTAGAGCGGGGGGCCATGTTCTACAATGAGCAGTTCTTC. Translating gives CASSLERGAMFYNEQFF. The chain has TRBV7-2 and TRBJ2-1, with TRBD2 matching 9 bases. The trim removed 1 base at V and 3 bases at J, leaving 7 bases unmatched. Germline V gene lookup returns CDR1 SGHTA and CDR2 FQGNSA. The CDR3 loop spans 17 amino acids.

The CDR3 sequence is CSASAGNYGYTF. CDR3 in DNA: TGCAGTGCTAGTGCAGGGAACTATGGCTACACCTTC. The V gene is TRBV20-1, the J gene TRBJ1-2; D might be TRBD1 (5 bases). There are 12 residues in the CDR3. V shed 3 bases and J shed 2 bases, with 7 bases lying between them. Germline V gives CDR1 DFQATT, CDR2 SNEGSKA (reference sequence).

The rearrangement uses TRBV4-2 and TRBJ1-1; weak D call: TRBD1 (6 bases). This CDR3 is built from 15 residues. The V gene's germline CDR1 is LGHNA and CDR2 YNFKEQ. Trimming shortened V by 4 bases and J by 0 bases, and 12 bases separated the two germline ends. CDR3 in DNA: TGTGCCAGCAGCCTAAGGCAGGGGATGAACACTGAAGCTTTCTTT. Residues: CASSLRQGMNTEAFF.

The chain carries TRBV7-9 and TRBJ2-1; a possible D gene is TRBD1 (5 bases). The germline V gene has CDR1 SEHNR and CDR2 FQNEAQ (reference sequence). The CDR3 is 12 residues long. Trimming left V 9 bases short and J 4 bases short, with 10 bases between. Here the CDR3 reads CASPQGYNEQFF. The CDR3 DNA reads TGTGCCAGTCCTCAGGGTTACAATGAGCAGTTCTTC.

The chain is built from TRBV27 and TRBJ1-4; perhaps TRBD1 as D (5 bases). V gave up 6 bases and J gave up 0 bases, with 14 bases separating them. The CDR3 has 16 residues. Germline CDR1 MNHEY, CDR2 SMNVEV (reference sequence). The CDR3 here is CASSTHPGATNEKLFF. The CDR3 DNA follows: TGTGCCAGCAGCACACATCCGGGGGCAACTAATGAAAAACTGTTTTTT.

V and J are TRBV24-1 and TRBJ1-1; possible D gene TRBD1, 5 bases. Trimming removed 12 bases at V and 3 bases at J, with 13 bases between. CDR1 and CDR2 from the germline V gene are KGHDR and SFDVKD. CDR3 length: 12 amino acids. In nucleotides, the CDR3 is TGTGCCGCAAAAGGGGAATACACTGAAGCTTTCTTT. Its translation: CAAKGEYTEAFF.